The rows below give T cell receptor beta chains drawn from one sample of a study of blood T cell repertoires in COVID-19. TCRdb's copy holds only in-frame clones and misses some; the assay was immunoSEQ multiplex PCR. The sample carries 140,000 to 150,000 clones, more than 80% recorded once. The sequenced material came from peripheral blood. These receptors originate from a human donor with acute or convalescent COVID-19. The donor label of this sample is uncertain. Each CDR3 is given with its conserved first and last residue. D genes are given only for firm matches. Clone size is stated in some rows and not others, as once, few, many or a class when expanded.

15,TRBJ2-3,TRBV5-4,.,.,CASTNLELSTDTQYF,TGTGCCAGCACCAACCTGGAGCTTTCCACAGATACGCAGTATTTT
15,TRBJ1-4,TRBV5-1,.,.,CASSLVRATNEKLFF,TGCGCCAGCAGCTTGGTGCGGGCAACTAATGAAAAACTGTTTTTT
16,TRBJ1-4,TRBV4-2,TRBD1,.,CASSPNVGQERKKLFF,TGTGCCAGCAGCCCAAATGTGGGACAGGAACGGAAAAAACTGTTTTTT
16,TRBJ1-3,TRBV10-3,TRBD1,.,CAISGTGINSGNTIYF,TGTGCCATCAGTGGGACAGGCATTAACTCTGGAAACACCATATATTTT
14,TRBJ2-5,TRBV2,.,.,CASSERGSQETQYF,TGTGCCAGCAGTGAAAGGGGCTCCCAAGAGACCCAGTACTTC
15,TRBJ1-5,TRBV3-1/TRBV3-2,.,.,CASSQSRGDSQPQHF,TGTGCCAGCAGCCAGTCCAGGGGAGACAGTCAGCCCCAGCATTTT
15,TRBJ2-3,TRBV3-1/TRBV3-2,.,.,CASSRRGGSTDTQYF,TGTGCCAGCAGCCGGAGGGGGGGTAGCACAGATACGCAGTATTTT
14,TRBJ1-6,TRBV10-2,TRBD1,.,CASSGTVTNSPLHF,TGCGCCAGCTCCGGGACAGTGACTAATTCACCCCTCCACTTT
14,TRBJ2-7,TRBV2,TRBD1,.,CASSLDGTGNEQYF,TGTGCCAGCAGCCTAGACGGGACAGGGAACGAGCAGTACTTC
15,TRBJ1-6,TRBV19,.,once,CASSPTTPYNSPLHF,TGTGCCAGTAGTCCAACAACGCCCTATAATTCACCCCTCCACTTT
14,TRBJ1-1,TRBV18,TRBD1,.,CASSTGQMNTEAFF,TGTGCCAGCTCAACGGGACAGATGAACACTGAAGCTTTCTTT
17,TRBJ2-6,TRBV4-1,TRBD1,.,CASSPRDRTSGANVLTF,TGCGCCAGCAGCCCGAGGGACAGGACTTCTGGGGCCAACGTCCTGACTTTC
13,TRBJ2-1,TRBV6-5,.,.,CASSYSWNNEQFF,TGTGCCAGCAGTTATAGCTGGAACAATGAGCAGTTCTTC
17,TRBJ1-3,TRBV12-5,.,.,CASGLAKSHSSGNTIYF,TGTGCTAGTGGTTTGGCGAAATCGCACTCCTCTGGAAACACCATATATTTT
16,TRBJ1-1,TRBV6-5,.,few,CASSYSQGAGDTEAFF,TGTGCCAGCAGTTACTCGCAAGGGGCGGGAGACACTGAAGCTTTCTTT
17,TRBJ1-5,TRBV19,.,.,CASSIDAAGTSNQPQHF,TGTGCCAGTAGTATAGATGCGGCGGGAACTAGCAATCAGCCCCAGCATTTT
12,TRBJ2-7,TRBV23-1,.,.,CASSYYGGEQYF,TGCGCCAGCAGTTACTACGGCGGCGAGCAGTACTTC
14,TRBJ1-1,TRBV6-5,.,.,CASILLPGDTEAFF,TGTGCCAGCATCCTCCTCCCAGGGGACACTGAAGCTTTCTTT
16,TRBJ1-1,TRBV14,.,.,CASSQVSLSAGVEAFF,TGTGCCAGCAGCCAAGTTTCTCTGAGTGCGGGGGTTGAAGCTTTCTTT
14,TRBJ1-2,TRBV29-1,.,.,CSANPSTGHNGYTF,TGCAGCGCAAACCCCTCCACAGGGCACAATGGCTACACCTTC
16,TRBJ2-1,TRBV9,TRBD2,.,CASSVAGAGGYNEQFF,TGTGCCAGCAGCGTAGCTGGAGCGGGGGGGTACAATGAGCAGTTCTTC
16,TRBJ2-2,TRBV5-1,TRBD2,.,CASSFGTSGGAGELFF,TGCGCCAGCAGCTTCGGGACTAGCGGGGGGGCCGGGGAGCTGTTTTTT
12,TRBJ1-5,TRBV7-8,.,.,CASSLAEGPQHF,TGTGCCAGCAGCTTAGCCGAGGGGCCCCAGCATTTT